This passage covers 31 T cell receptor beta chains from one sample sequenced in a study of T cell repertoires in cytomegalovirus infection. These TCRs are of unknown antigen specificity. TCRdb re-called the reads through MiXCR, storing one row per CDR3 protein. The sample has around 300,000 distinct CDR3 sequences, approximately 22% seen once. The source was cultured PBMCs, collected from culture after CMV antigen stimulation. The receptors were gathered from a human donor in good health (CMV status not recorded). Some clones in this sample may be carry-over from other donors' samples.

This clonotype was detected many times. The rearrangement uses TRBV7-2 and TRBJ1-1; D is ambiguous. The V end lost 1 base, the J end lost 7 bases, and 10 bases lay between the germline ends. Germline V CDR1 and CDR2: SGHTA, FQGNSA. The CDR3 runs to 13 residues. CDR3 sequence (DNA): TGTGCCAGCAGCTTAGGGCAGGTGTATGAAGCTTTCTTT. Its protein is CASSLGQVYEAFF.

This clonotype showed up just a few times. This rearrangement joins TRBV6-2 or TRBV6-3 to TRBJ2-7; D remains unclear. Germline V gene lookup returns CDR1 MNHEY and CDR2 SVGEGT. Trimming cost V 2 bases and J 3 bases, with 5 bases left between them. This CDR3 comprises 12 residues. Written as DNA, the CDR3 is TGTGCCAGCAGTTACAACATCTACGAGCAGTACTTC. This gives the protein CASSYNIYEQYF.

This clonotype showed up many times. The V gene is TRBV7-2, the J gene TRBJ2-7; weak D call: TRBD1 (6 bases). CDR3 length: 16 residues. Germline V lookup: CDR1 SGHTA, CDR2 FQGNSA. The germline V and J ends were trimmed by 1 base and 6 bases, with 19 bases remaining between them. The CDR3 nucleotides are TGTGCCAGCAGCTTAGTTTGGGACACGGATTTCAGCGAGCAGTACGTC. Translation: CASSLVWDTDFSEQYV.

V gene TRBV28 combines with J gene TRBJ1-4, with a possible D match to TRBD1 (5 bases). The V gene's germline CDR1 is MDHEN and CDR2 SYDVKM. Trimming took 9 bases from V and 5 from J, leaving 19 bases between them. CDR3 length: 15 amino acids. CDR3: CASSNGGVRNEKLFF. CDR3 nucleotides: TGTGCCAGTTCTAATGGGGGGGTTAGAAATGAAAAACTGTTTTTT.

The CDR3 loop reads CASSLALNNEQFF. CDR3 DNA: TGTGCCAGCAGCTTAGCGCTCAACAATGAGCAGTTCTTC. The chain links TRBV7-2 to TRBJ2-1; D is uncertain. The germline V gene encodes CDR1 SGHTA and CDR2 FQGNSA. V dropped 0 bases and J dropped 5 bases, with 5 bases sitting between them. The CDR3 has 13 residues.

The chain combines TRBV27 with TRBJ2-5; D remains ambiguous. Trimming removed 0 bases from V and 5 bases from J, with 10 bases in between. Germline CDR1 MNHEY, CDR2 SMNVEV (reference sequence). The CDR3 is 14 residues long. CDR3 sequence reads: CASSLSRPGETQYF. The CDR3 DNA reads as TGTGCCAGCAGTTTATCAAGACCCGGGGAGACCCAGTACTTC.

The sample holds many counts of this clonotype. The gene calls are TRBV7-2 and TRBJ2-1; 10 nucleotides match TRBD2. The junction had 3 bases not matched to a gene; V was cut back by 0 bases and J by 4 bases. The length of the CDR3 is 16 residues. In germline, CDR1 is SGHTA, CDR2 FQGNSA. CDR3: CASSLAGTSAYNEQFF. CDR3 sequence (DNA): TGTGCCAGCAGCTTAGCCGGGACTAGCGCTTACAATGAGCAGTTCTTC.

This clonotype has just a few counts. This chain links TRBV24-1 with TRBJ1-1; a possible D gene is TRBD1 (5 bases). Germline CDR1 and CDR2: KGHDR and SFDVKD. This CDR3 is built from 13 residues. V was clipped by 10 bases and J by 1 base, with 12 bases between them. The CDR3 DNA is TGTGCCACAATGGGGGAGGAGAACACTGAAGCTTTCTTT. Encoded protein: CATMGEENTEAFF.

This sequence joins TRBV5-1 and TRBJ1-1; D is undetermined. There are 13 residues in the CDR3. In germline, CDR1 is SGHRS, CDR2 YFSETQ. Trimming removed 0 bases at V and 8 bases at J, with 11 bases between. The CDR3: CASSLARDLEAFF. The CDR3 coding sequence is TGCGCCAGCAGCTTGGCCCGAGATTTAGAAGCTTTCTTT.

A few counts support this clonotype. Here the CDR3 reads CATSRTASGANVLTF. In nucleotides, the CDR3 is TGTGCCACCAGCCGGACGGCCTCTGGGGCCAACGTCCTGACTTTC. The J gene is TRBJ2-6, the V gene TRBV15; D unclear. V was pared by 5 bases and J by 0 bases, with 8 bases between. CDR3 length: 15 residues. Germline CDR1 reads LNHNV; CDR2 reads YYDKDF (reference sequence).

This clonotype was seen at least ten times. V usage is TRBV7-9 and J usage is TRBJ1-5, with a possible D match to TRBD1 (5 bases). In germline, CDR1 is SEHNR, CDR2 FQNEAQ (reference sequence). V lost 5 bases, J lost 7 bases, and 12 bases lay in between. The CDR3 covers 13 residues. The DNA for the CDR3 is TGTGCCAGCAGCCTGCAGGGAGGCCAGCCCCAGCATTTT. Translation gives CASSLQGGQPQHF.

This clonotype has a handful of counts. J is TRBJ1-4 and V is TRBV7-6; D is unclear. The CDR3 runs to 15 residues. V lost 5 bases, J lost 8 bases, and 18 bases lay in between. In germline, CDR1 is SGHVS, CDR2 FNYEAQ. CDR3 sequence: CASSLETRRNEKLFF. Here the CDR3 DNA reads TGTGCCAGCAGCCTGGAGACCCGCCGGAACGAAAAACTGTTTTTT.

This clonotype turned up a few times. The chain uses TRBV11-2 and TRBJ1-1; no definite D call. V shed 0 bases and J shed 0 bases, with 5 bases lying between them. From germline, CDR1 is SGHAT and CDR2 FQNNGV. This CDR3 region has 14 residues. CDR3 bases: TGTGCCAGCAGCTTAGATCTCATGAACACTGAAGCTTTCTTT. Its translation: CASSLDLMNTEAFF.

The gene calls are TRBV11-2 and TRBJ1-1, with a weak D call TRBD1 (6 bases). Trimming took off 5 bases at V and 0 bases at J, with 19 bases between the two ends. CDR1 SGHAT and CDR2 FQNNGV come from the germline V gene. The CDR3 runs to 17 residues. The CDR3 sequence: CASSRVAAGTLNTEAFF. The CDR3 coding sequence is TGTGCCAGCAGCCGAGTCGCCGCAGGGACATTGAACACTGAAGCTTTCTTT.

The gene calls are TRBV7-6 and TRBJ1-2; 7 nucleotides agree with TRBD1. The germline CDR1 and CDR2 sequences are SGHVS and FNYEAQ. The ends lost 2 bases at V and 1 base at J; junction bases unmatched: 7. This CDR3 spans 16 amino acids. This chain's CDR3 is CASSLKRWDSNYGYTF. The DNA of the CDR3 is TGTGCCAGCAGCTTAAAAAGATGGGACAGTAACTATGGCTACACCTTC.

This clonotype was seen many times. This chain joins TRBV18 and TRBJ2-2, with 10 bases lining up with TRBD1. Looked up from germline, CDR1 is KGHSH and CDR2 is LQKENI. The junction had 10 bases not matched to a gene; V was cut back by 3 bases and J by 3 bases. The CDR3 has 18 amino acids. The CDR3 protein is CASSPPTGGRRHTGELFF. The CDR3 nucleotides read TGTGCCAGCTCACCCCCGACAGGGGGCCGGCGGCACACCGGGGAGCTGTTTTTT.

There are a few counts of this clonotype. V is TRBV11-3 and J is TRBJ2-4, with D perhaps matching TRBD2 (5 bases). The germline V gene encodes CDR1 SGHNT and CDR2 YENEEA. Trimming pared 1 base from V and 10 bases from J, leaving 14 bases between. The length of the CDR3 is 14 residues. The CDR3: CASSLGRAARIQYF. The CDR3 nucleotides are TGTGCCAGCAGCTTAGGGCGGGCTGCACGGATTCAGTACTTC.

The chain links TRBV2 to TRBJ1-2; 9 bases are shared with TRBD1. Trimming at V came to 1 base and at J to 2 bases, leaving 11 bases not matched to a gene. This CDR3 region has 18 residues. CDR1 SNHLY and CDR2 FYNNEI come from the germline V gene. The CDR3 DNA is TGTGCCAGCAGTGAAGATCTAGGCGGGGGGACAGGGAACTATGGCTACACCTTC. This translates into CASSEDLGGGTGNYGYTF.

The V and J genes are TRBV20-1 and TRBJ1-5, with a weak D call TRBD1 (5 bases). V lost 0 bases and J lost 0, with 15 bases in between. This CDR3 is built from 17 residues. Germline CDR1 is DFQATT and CDR2 is SNEGSKA (reference sequence). CDR3: CSARDRGRVYSNQPQHF. The DNA of the CDR3 is TGCAGTGCTAGAGATAGGGGCAGAGTCTATAGCAATCAGCCCCAGCATTTT.

V gene TRBV29-1 combines with J gene TRBJ2-2; TRBD1 might be the D (5 bases). The CDR3 is 13 amino acids. Germline CDR1 SQVTM, CDR2 ANQGSEA. V was pared by 3 bases and J by 0 bases, with 5 bases between. CDR3: CSVETANTGELFF. CDR3 nucleotide sequence: TGCAGCGTTGAGACAGCGAACACCGGGGAGCTGTTTTTT.

The chain recombines TRBV12-3 or TRBV12-4 with TRBJ1-1; possibly TRBD1 for D (5 bases). There are 15 residues in the CDR3. V was pared by 5 bases and J by 4 bases, with 17 bases between. The CDR3 DNA reads as TGTGCCAGCAGTATACGCCGGGGCCTAATCACTGAAGCTTTCTTT. Amino acid sequence: CASSIRRGLITEAFF.

The sample holds a few counts of this clonotype. The CDR3 coding sequence is TGTGCCAGTAGTATGCGGGGGTCCATCAATGAGCAGTTCTTC. Amino acids: CASSMRGSINEQFF. This chain connects TRBV19 to TRBJ2-1; 7 nucleotides line up with TRBD2. Germline CDR1 reads LNHDA; CDR2 reads SQIVND (reference sequence). The CDR3 totals 14 residues. The ends lost 3 bases at V and 6 bases at J; junction bases unmatched: 5.

This clonotype was counted at least ten times. The rearrangement joins TRBV6-1 to TRBJ2-6; D not resolved. Germline V gene sequence: CDR1 MNHNS, CDR2 SASEGT. V shed 4 bases and J shed 2 bases, with 12 bases lying between them. CDR3 length: 16 amino acids. The CDR3 DNA reads TGTGCCAGCAGTGGACCCCGGAGCGCTGGGGCCAACGTCCTGACTTTC. Its translation is CASSGPRSAGANVLTF.

This clonotype has a handful of counts. The chain links TRBV6-5 to TRBJ1-4, with TRBD1 as a possible D gene (6 bases). The ends were cut back, 5 bases at V and 5 bases at J, with 6 bases in the middle. The CDR3 spans 12 residues. Germline V gene sequence: CDR1 MNHEY, CDR2 SVGAGI. CDR3 nucleotides: TGTGCCAGCAGTCAGGGGAATGAAAAACTGTTTTTT. It codes for CASSQGNEKLFF.

For the CDR3, the DNA is TGCGCCAGCAGCCGGGACACCTACGAGCAGTACTTC. As protein: CASSRDTYEQYF. The V call is TRBV5-1, the J call TRBJ2-7; weak D call: TRBD1 (6 bases). This CDR3 comprises 12 residues. Germline CDR1 and CDR2: SGHRS and YFSETQ. V lost 4 bases, J lost 2 bases, and 7 bases lay in between.

This clonotype was observed a few times. The V and J genes are TRBV7-2 and TRBJ1-4, with D unresolved. V shed 1 base and J shed 6 bases, with 15 bases lying between them. This CDR3 contains 16 residues. Per the germline V gene, CDR1 is SGHTA and CDR2 is FQGNSA. Here the CDR3 reads CASSLEQPGVHEKLFF. CDR3 sequence (DNA): TGTGCCAGCAGCTTAGAGCAGCCCGGCGTACATGAAAAACTGTTTTTT. The entire variable domain, with the rest obtained from reference TRBV7-2 and TRBJ1-4, is as follows: GAGVSQSPSNKVTEKGKDVELRCDPISGHTALYWYRQSLGQGLEFLIYFQGNSAPDKSGLPSDRFSAERTGGSVSTLTIQRTQQEDSAVYLCASSLEQPGVHEKLFFGSGTQLSVL.

This clonotype was seen at least ten times. This sequence joins TRBV12-3 or TRBV12-4 and TRBJ1-2; D not resolved. V lost 1 base and J lost 5, with 8 bases in between. CDR3 size: 13 residues. DNA of the CDR3: TGTGCCAGCAGTTTAGGCCGGAGATATGGCTACACCTTC. Translated: CASSLGRRYGYTF.

The J gene is TRBJ2-6, the V gene TRBV2; D is unresolved. The V gene's germline CDR1 is SNHLY and CDR2 FYNNEI. This CDR3 region has 19 residues. V was clipped by 2 bases and J by 0 bases, with 17 bases between them. The CDR3 is CASSEWVGPRPSGANVLTF. Here the CDR3 DNA reads TGTGCCAGCAGTGAATGGGTCGGCCCCCGACCCTCTGGGGCCAACGTCCTGACTTTC.

This clonotype was counted ten times or more. The chain is built from TRBV12-3 or TRBV12-4 and TRBJ2-2; D is possibly TRBD1 or TRBD2 (5 bases each). The ends were cut back, 1 base at V and 4 bases at J, with 10 bases in the middle. The CDR3 consists of 15 residues. CDR3 sequence reads: CASSLGGDRTGELFF. The CDR3 nucleotides read TGTGCCAGCAGTTTAGGTGGGGACCGCACCGGGGAGCTGTTTTTT.

The chain carries TRBV6-4 and TRBJ2-3; D is unclear. Between the trimmed V and J ends, which lost 2 bases and 6 bases, there was a span of 6 bases. The CDR3 has 12 residues. The germline V gene encodes CDR1 MRHNA and CDR2 SNTAGT. The CDR3 sequence is CASSDRRDTQYF. In DNA form, the CDR3 reads TGTGCCAGCAGTGACAGAAGGGATACGCAGTATTTT.

This clonotype was counted ten times or more. The chain carries TRBV12-3 or TRBV12-4 and TRBJ2-3; perhaps TRBD2 as D (5 bases). CDR3 length: 13 residues. V was shortened by 6 bases and J by 2 bases, with 9 bases between the two germline ends. The CDR3 coding sequence is TGTGCCAGCAGACTAGAAAACACAGATACGCAGTATTTT. Protein: CASRLENTDTQYF.